The next 21 T cell receptor beta chains were all read from a single sample in a study of response to subunit inactivated influenza vaccine. TCRdb itself ran the RT-PCR reads through MiXCR, one entry per CDR3 protein. Among approximately 570,000 distinct CDR3 sequences listed, under 9% were seen once. The material was PBMCs from blood, obtained approximately 25 months after vaccination. The receptors here all came from a man aged 45-69 years who received an inactivated influenza vaccine.

The chain is built from TRBV5-1 and TRBJ2-7; D is tentatively TRBD1 or TRBD2 (6 bases each). V lost 0 bases and J 2 bases, leaving 15 bases between the germline ends. Germline V gives CDR1 SGHRS, CDR2 YFSETQ. The CDR3 extends over 16 amino acids. The CDR3 bases are TGCGCCAGCAGCTTGGCTGGTATGGGGGGCCCCTACGAGCAGTACTTC. Translation gives CASSLAGMGGPYEQYF.

This sequence joins TRBV3-1 and TRBJ2-3, with 9 bases lining up with TRBD2. This CDR3 spans 18 amino acids. V was clipped by 2 bases and J by 4 bases; unmatched bases: 13. CDR1 and CDR2 from the germline V gene are LGHDT and YNNKEL (reference sequence). The CDR3 sequence is CASSQPESGRMFSDTQYF. CDR3 DNA: TGTGCCAGCAGCCAACCTGAAAGCGGGAGGATGTTCTCAGATACGCAGTATTTT.

CDR3: CATSRVGGWTGDYNEQFF. The CDR3 region has the DNA TGTGCCACCAGCAGAGTGGGGGGGTGGACAGGAGACTACAATGAGCAGTTCTTC. This chain uses TRBV15 with TRBJ2-1; D tentatively reads TRBD1 or TRBD2 (7 bases each). The V and J ends lost 1 base and 3 bases respectively, with 19 bases between them. Germline V gene lookup returns CDR1 LNHNV and CDR2 YYDKDF (reference sequence). This CDR3 region has 18 residues. Complete variable domain (other parts from reference TRBV15 and TRBJ2-1): DAMVIQNPRYQVTQFGKPVTLSCSQTLNHNVMYWYQQKSSQAPKLLFHYYDKDFNNEADTPDNFQSRRPNTSFCFLDIRSPGLGDTAMYLCATSRVGGWTGDYNEQFFGPGTRLTVL.

The V call is TRBV6-2 or TRBV6-3, the J call TRBJ2-1, with TRBD2 matching over 7 bases. Losses at the gene ends were 10 bases for V and 2 bases for J; bases not matched to a gene: 5. This CDR3 region has 13 residues. Germline CDR1 MNHEY, CDR2 SVGEGT. Here the CDR3 reads CATSLAAYNEQFF. In DNA, the CDR3 is TGTGCCACCTCGCTAGCGGCCTACAATGAGCAGTTCTTC.

This clonotype was seen a handful of times. This chain joins TRBV27 and TRBJ2-1; TRBD1 agrees at 11 bases. There are 14 residues in the CDR3. The junction had 5 bases not matched to a gene; V was cut back by 9 bases and J by 4 bases. The germline V gene encodes CDR1 MNHEY and CDR2 SMNVEV (reference sequence). For the CDR3, the DNA is TGTGCCAGTGTGGGACAGGGGGAATACAATGAGCAGTTCTTC. Translated: CASVGQGEYNEQFF.

The V and J genes are TRBV7-2 and TRBJ2-7; 8 positions match TRBD2. Germline V CDR1 and CDR2: SGHTA, FQGNSA. The CDR3 length is 14 residues. Losses at the gene ends were 5 bases for V and 2 bases for J; bases not matched to a gene: 5. This chain's CDR3 is CASSPTSVPYEQYF. For the CDR3, the DNA is TGTGCCAGCAGCCCGACTAGCGTTCCCTACGAGCAGTACTTC.

Only a few counts were recorded for this clonotype. This chain joins TRBV25-1 and TRBJ1-5; D unclear. Per germline, CDR1 MGHDK and CDR2 SYGVNS. Trimming took off 4 bases at V and 6 bases at J, with 13 bases between the two ends. This CDR3 contains 14 residues. DNA for the CDR3: TGTGCCAGCAGTGGGGCGGAGGCCCCTCAGCCCCAGCATTTT. It codes for CASSGAEAPQPQHF.

V usage is TRBV6-2 or TRBV6-3 and J usage is TRBJ2-3, with 7 positions matching TRBD2. J gave up 4 bases and V 0 bases, and 7 bases lay outside the gene matches. CDR1 is MNHEY and CDR2 is SVGEGT in the germline V gene. CDR3 length equals 16 residues. The CDR3 DNA follows: TGTGCCAGCAGTTACTCTCTAGCGGTTCCCTCAGATACGCAGTATTTT. Translation: CASSYSLAVPSDTQYF.

This chain links TRBV23-1 with TRBJ2-2; D might be TRBD1 or TRBD2, each matching 10 bases. TRBV23-1 is recorded as an ORF, its role being uncertain. The V end was cut by 4 bases, the J end by 12 bases, with 33 bases between. The CDR3 totals 19 residues. CDR3 sequence: CASSPPGQGLAGVTWQLFF. The CDR3 DNA reads as TGCGCCAGCAGTCCACCGGGACAGGGGCTAGCGGGAGTAACCTGGCAGCTGTTTTTT.

The chain recombines TRBV7-8 with TRBJ1-5, with 9 bases identical to TRBD1. The CDR3 sequence is 16 residues long. Losses at the gene ends were 5 bases for V and 3 bases for J; bases not matched to a gene: 8. Per the germline V gene, CDR1 is SGHVS and CDR2 is FQNEAQ. The CDR3 DNA reads as TGTGCCAGCAGCCTAGGGGGGACAGGGAACAATCAGCCCCAGCATTTT. It translates to CASSLGGTGNNQPQHF.

This clonotype was detected only a few times. The chain couples TRBV20-1 to TRBJ2-3; tentative D call: TRBD1 (6 bases). The CDR3 totals 14 residues. The V end lost 4 bases, the J end lost 6 bases, and 17 bases lay between the germline ends. The germline V gene has CDR1 DFQATT and CDR2 SNEGSKA (reference sequence). The CDR3 nucleotides read TGCAGTGCTACAGGGGTGTCTCTCGGGGATACGCAGTATTTT. Translation: CSATGVSLGDTQYF.

This clonotype was seen ten or more times. The chain is built from TRBV6-2 or TRBV6-3 and TRBJ2-7; 7 positions agree with TRBD1. V shed 7 bases and J 6 bases; nucleotides not matched to a gene: 9. This CDR3 comprises 13 residues. Germline V gives CDR1 MNHEY, CDR2 SVGEGT. CDR3 sequence: CASNDRVFGEQYF. The CDR3 nucleotides are TGTGCCAGCAACGACAGGGTTTTCGGCGAGCAGTACTTC.

V is TRBV6-5 and J is TRBJ2-7; a possible D gene is TRBD1 (6 bases). Per germline, CDR1 MNHEY and CDR2 SVGAGI. The CDR3 consists of 17 residues. V was clipped by 0 bases and J by 0 bases, with 15 bases between them. The CDR3 loop reads CASSYSTHRATSYEQYF. The CDR3 nucleotides are TGTGCCAGCAGTTACTCGACCCACAGGGCAACCTCCTACGAGCAGTACTTC.

This clonotype has ten or more counts. The chain recombines TRBV4-2 with TRBJ2-7; the D gene could be TRBD1 or TRBD2 (5 bases each). Germline V gives CDR1 LGHNA, CDR2 YNFKEQ. The CDR3 is 13 amino acids. V was shortened by 0 bases and J by 6 bases, with 9 bases between the two germline ends. As DNA, the CDR3 is TGTGCCAGCAGCCAAGAATCAGGGACCGAGCAGTACTTC. The encoded protein is CASSQESGTEQYF.

The chain joins TRBV18 to TRBJ1-1; D is undetermined. The CDR3 loop spans 15 amino acids. With 3 bases removed from V and 0 bases from J, the gap between germline ends came to 11 bases. Looked up from germline, CDR1 is KGHSH and CDR2 is LQKENI. The CDR3 coding sequence is TGTGCCAGCTCACCGGACCTTAACATGAACACTGAAGCTTTCTTT. This gives the protein CASSPDLNMNTEAFF.

This clonotype is a singleton in its sample. A much larger clone differs from this one at a single base, so this may be a read error. V usage is TRBV5-1 and J usage is TRBJ2-1; 9 nucleotides align to TRBD1. This CDR3 contains 16 residues. Germline V lookup: CDR1 SGHRS, CDR2 YFSETQ. V was clipped by 0 bases and J by 4 bases; unmatched bases: 5. Here the CDR3 DNA reads TGCGCCAGCAGCTTGGCCTACGGACAGGGGTACAATGAGCAGTTCTTC. It is translated as CASSLAYGQGYNEQFF.

This clonotype was seen repeatedly, ten times or more. The chain recombines TRBV2 with TRBJ2-3; D ambiguous. The CDR3 sequence is 12 residues long. Germline CDR1 SNHLY, CDR2 FYNNEI. V lost 7 bases and J 5 bases, leaving 10 bases between the germline ends. The chain's CDR3 is CASTARRDTQYF. CDR3 DNA sequence: TGTGCCAGCACCGCGAGGCGAGATACGCAGTATTTT.

This clonotype has more than one count but fewer than ten. J is TRBJ1-5 and V is TRBV6-5; no clear D gene. The CDR3 is made up of 16 amino acids. The V and J ends lost 0 bases and 2 bases respectively, with 11 bases between them. The V gene's germline CDR1 is MNHEY and CDR2 SVGAGI. CDR3 DNA sequence: TGTGCCAGCAGTTACTCGGGAGGGAGGGGCAATCAGCCCCAGCATTTT. Translation: CASSYSGGRGNQPQHF.

This chain uses TRBV7-8 with TRBJ1-1; 8 bases are shared with TRBD1. The CDR3 totals 13 residues. In germline, CDR1 is SGHVS, CDR2 FQNEAQ. V lost 5 bases, J lost 6 bases, and 5 bases stayed unmatched. CDR3 nucleotide sequence: TGTGCCAGCAGCCTGGACAGGGACGCTGAAGCTTTCTTT. This gives the protein CASSLDRDAEAFF.

The sample holds a few counts of this clonotype. The J gene is TRBJ2-3, the V gene TRBV5-1; D tentatively fits TRBD1 or TRBD2 (5 bases each). This CDR3 spans 15 amino acids. Germline-derived CDR1 and CDR2 are SGHRS and YFSETQ. Deletions cut 6 bases from V and 4 bases from J, with 18 bases between. Written as DNA, the CDR3 is TGCGCCAGCACCCTATGGGGCTCCGGGGCAGATACGCAGTATTTT. As protein: CASTLWGSGADTQYF.

This clonotype was recorded at least ten times. The chain has TRBV20-1 and TRBJ2-1, with 13 bases fitting TRBD2. The CDR3 extends over 14 amino acids. V trimming: 7 bases; J trimming: 2 bases; junction bases outside the gene matches: 2. The germline gives CDR1 DFQATT, CDR2 SNEGSKA (reference sequence). The CDR3 loop reads CSGTSGGTYNEQFF. The CDR3 bases are TGCAGTGGGACTAGCGGGGGTACCTACAATGAGCAGTTCTTC.